This passage covers 19 T cell receptor beta chains from one sample sequenced in a study of blood T cell repertoires in COVID-19. The protocol was immunoSEQ multiplex PCR, while the TCRdb copy is restricted to in-frame clones and leaves out a portion. The sample shows approximately 240,000 clones, 70% to 90% of them seen only once. Sequenced sample: peripheral blood. The receptors come from a woman between 40 and 55 years old who had recovered from COVID-19.

J is TRBJ2-3 and V is TRBV3-1 (or the pseudogene TRBV3-2); 8 bases are a match to TRBD2. With 4 bases clipped from V and 6 bases from J, the junction kept 6 bases outside the gene matches. Per germline, CDR1 LGHDT and CDR2 YNNKEL (reference sequence). The CDR3 has 14 amino acids. CDR3 in DNA: TGTGCCAGCAGCCCGCGGGGGGCCCCCGATACGCAGTATTTT. It translates to CASSPRGAPDTQYF.

The chain joins TRBV6-5 to TRBJ2-1; D is perhaps TRBD1 (7 bases). The CDR3 contains 11 residues. Germline CDR1 is MNHEY and CDR2 is SVGAGI. V was cut by 5 bases and J by 14 bases, with 13 bases left in between. The CDR3 region is CASSQGGREFF. The CDR3 region has the DNA TGTGCCAGCAGTCAGGGGGGACGGGAGTTCTTC.

This clone was detected only once. V is TRBV4-1 and J is TRBJ2-7; 7 positions agree with TRBD2. The CDR3 extends over 15 amino acids. Germline trimming cut 2 bases from V and 0 bases from J; bases unmatched to any gene: 4. Germline V gene data show CDR1 as MGHRA and CDR2 as YSYEKL. CDR3 DNA sequence: TGCGCCAGCAGCCAAATGGGGGGGACCTCCTACGAGCAGTACTTC. Translating gives CASSQMGGTSYEQYF.

V and J are TRBV19 and TRBJ1-6; 7 bases fit TRBD1. This CDR3 contains 15 residues. Trimming removed 5 bases from V and 6 bases from J; junction bases left unmatched: 7. Per germline, CDR1 LNHDA and CDR2 SQIVND (reference sequence). CDR3 protein: CASSPKTGSNSPLHF. DNA of the CDR3: TGTGCCAGTAGTCCGAAGACAGGGTCTAATTCACCCCTCCACTTT.

The V call is TRBV19, the J call TRBJ2-2; D is possibly TRBD1 (6 bases). The CDR3 covers 14 residues. Trimming pared 10 bases from V and 1 base from J, leaving 13 bases between. The V gene's germline CDR1 is LNHDA and CDR2 SQIVND (reference sequence). The CDR3 DNA reads TGTGCCACCAGGGGACATATGAACACCGGGGAGCTGTTTTTT. It is translated as CATRGHMNTGELFF.

The rearrangement joins TRBV9 to TRBJ2-7; 7 bases match TRBD1. Germline V CDR1 and CDR2: SGDLS, YYNGEE. The CDR3 is 13 amino acids. J gave up 3 bases and V 4 bases, and 4 bases lay outside the gene matches. CDR3 coding DNA: TGTGCCAGCAGCCCACGACAGGGCTACGAGCAGTACTTC. This gives the protein CASSPRQGYEQYF.

The rearrangement links TRBV12-3 or TRBV12-4 to TRBJ2-1, with D perhaps TRBD2 (6 bases). This CDR3 spans 12 amino acids. Trimming stripped 6 bases from V and 9 bases from J, with 12 bases between. The CDR3 loop reads CASSHSAGEQFF. The CDR3 bases are TGTGCCAGCAGCCACTCAGCGGGTGAGCAGTTCTTC.

V usage is TRBV4-1 and J usage is TRBJ2-3; 16 nucleotides align to TRBD2. CDR3 length equals 18 residues. With 3 bases clipped from V and 7 bases from J, the junction kept 10 bases outside the gene matches. Germline CDR1 reads MGHRA; CDR2 reads YSYEKL. The DNA of the CDR3 is TGCGCCAGCAGCCAGAGCCCGGGGACTAGCGGGAGGGGTAATACGCAGTATTTT. Translated: CASSQSPGTSGRGNTQYF.

This chain connects TRBV6-6 to TRBJ2-7; 8 bases match TRBD2. The ends lost 0 bases at V and 7 bases at J; junction bases unmatched: 5. Germline V lookup: CDR1 MNHNY, CDR2 SVGAGI (reference sequence). The CDR3 extends over 14 amino acids. CDR3 in amino acids: CASSYSAGGLEQYF. CDR3 bases: TGTGCCAGCAGTTACTCGGCGGGGGGCTTAGAGCAGTACTTC.

The chain links TRBV7-3 to TRBJ1-5; 7 bases agree with TRBD1. After removal of 2 bases from V and 3 bases from J, the junction contained 4 bases not matched to a gene. From germline, CDR1 is SGHTA and CDR2 FQGTGA. The CDR3 runs to 15 residues. CDR3 region: CASSLDRVSNQPQHF. DNA of the CDR3: TGTGCCAGCAGCTTAGACAGGGTCTCCAATCAGCCCCAGCATTTT.

The CDR3 reads CASSLEGWTGTLYEQYF. The CDR3 nucleotides are TGTGCCAGCAGCTTGGAGGGTTGGACGGGGACTCTCTACGAGCAGTACTTC. The genes are TRBV5-6 and TRBJ2-7; D perhaps matches TRBD2 (6 bases). CDR3 length equals 17 residues. V was clipped by 0 bases and J by 3 bases, with 19 bases between them. In germline, CDR1 is SGHDT, CDR2 YYEEEE.

The V and J genes are TRBV5-8 and TRBJ1-4, with a tentative D call TRBD1 (5 bases). Trimming cost V 7 bases and J 8 bases, with 21 bases left between them. Germline V gene data show CDR1 as SGHTS and CDR2 as YDEGEE. The CDR3 spans 15 residues. CDR3 bases: TGTGCCAGCGGGGCCAACCGGGGGATGATCGAAAAACTGTTTTTT. As protein: CASGANRGMIEKLFF.

Written as DNA, the CDR3 is TGTGCCAGCAGCTTGCCCCAAGTTGCGGGAGTGCAGAACGAGCAGTACTTC. Amino acids: CASSLPQVAGVQNEQYF. V usage is TRBV5-6 and J usage is TRBJ2-7, with 7 bases lining up with TRBD2. The ends lost 1 base at V and 5 bases at J; junction bases unmatched: 15. CDR1 and CDR2 (germline): SGHDT, YYEEEE. This CDR3 is 17 amino acids long.

This chain connects TRBV14 to TRBJ1-1; unclear D gene. In germline, CDR1 is SGHDN, CDR2 FVKESK. Trimming shortened V by 4 bases and J by 1 base, and 19 bases separated the two germline ends. The CDR3 runs to 17 residues. The CDR3 loop reads CASSPSLRSLPNTEAFF. For the CDR3, the DNA is TGTGCCAGCAGCCCATCTCTGAGAAGTCTCCCGAACACTGAAGCTTTCTTT.

The chain joins TRBV19 to TRBJ2-1, with TRBD2 matching 12 bases. Germline trimming cut 6 bases from V and 9 bases from J; bases unmatched to any gene: 9. The V gene's germline CDR1 is LNHDA and CDR2 SQIVND (reference sequence). The CDR3 runs 15 residues. The CDR3 sequence: CASSLLAGGGGEQFF. CDR3 nucleotide sequence: TGTGCCAGTAGCCTACTAGCGGGAGGAGGGGGTGAGCAGTTCTTC.

The V gene is TRBV30, the J gene TRBJ2-7; 8 bases match TRBD1. V was pared by 3 bases and J by 4 bases, with 11 bases of the junction left unmatched. Germline V gene data show CDR1 as GTSNPN and CDR2 as SVGIG (reference sequence). CDR3 length: 15 amino acids. CDR3 bases: TGTGCCTGGAGGTCATCGGGCAGGGGGCGGTACGAGCAGTACTTC. It is translated as CAWRSSGRGRYEQYF. Based on the CDR3 plus reference TRBV30 and TRBJ2-7, the full variable domain is SQTIHQWPATLVQPVGSPLSLECTVEGTSNPNLYWYRQAAGRGLQLLFYSVGIGQISSEVPQNLSASRPQDRQFILSSKKLLLSDSGFYLCAWRSSGRGRYEQYFGPGTRLTVT.

V gene TRBV10-1 combines with J gene TRBJ2-2, with D possibly TRBD1 on 5 matching bases. Trimming cost V 7 bases and J 2 bases, with 26 bases left between them. This CDR3 spans 19 amino acids. Germline CDR1 is WNHNN and CDR2 is SYGVQD (reference sequence). The CDR3 region is CASTHGAHRVVVNTGELFF. DNA of the CDR3: TGCGCCAGCACTCATGGGGCACACCGGGTAGTTGTAAACACCGGGGAGCTGTTTTTT.

The chain's CDR3 is CASSTRTGYYEQYF. The CDR3, as DNA: TGTGCCAGTAGTACAAGGACAGGGTACTACGAGCAGTACTTC. The chain has TRBV19 and TRBJ2-7; 8 nucleotides agree with TRBD1. Trimming took 4 bases from V and 3 from J; bases not matched to a gene: 5. The germline V gene has CDR1 LNHDA and CDR2 SQIVND (reference sequence). CDR3 length: 14 residues.

CDR3 bases: TGTGCCAGCACCCGGGACAGGGCGACCTTCTACGAGCAGTACTTC. This translates into CASTRDRATFYEQYF. This chain uses TRBV7-2 with TRBJ2-7; TRBD1 aligns across 9 bases. The CDR3 contains 15 residues. The V and J ends lost 7 bases and 3 bases, in that order; junction bases with no gene match: 10. CDR1 and CDR2 from the germline V gene are SGHTA and FQGNSA.